This T cell receptor (beta chain) emerged from a study of regulatory T cells in long-lasting Graves disease. Study results and caveats: Graves' patients with persistent disease showed TCR diversity lower than patients newly diagnosed.

Sample time point: persistent/refractory GD, antithyroid drugs over 5 years with positive TRAb. Isolated PBMC RNA provided the starting material for the TCR library. Peripheral blood, 7.5 to 9 milliliters of it, was drawn into EDTA tubes. This clonotype was observed a handful of times. As yet, its antigen is unknown. Building of the TCR beta libraries involved iRepertoire HTBI primers and Arm-PCR of CDR3 regions. TCRdb reprocessed the multiplex PCR reads via MiXCR and lists one record per CDR3 protein. In the table there are 400,000 to 500,000 distinct CDR3 sequences, 20% to 25% of which are singletons. The sequence was collected from a female donor with Graves disease. The sample here was peripheral blood mononuclear cells (PBMCs), taken when the disease was refractory, from a patient treated with antithyroid drugs.

Here the CDR3 DNA reads TGTGCCAGCAGCGTTACTAGCGGGAGGTTAAACACCGGGGAGCTGTTTTTT. Residues: CASSVTSGRLNTGELFF. The V and J genes are TRBV3-1 and TRBJ2-2; 12 bases are a match to TRBD2. V lost 5 bases, J lost 2 bases, and 6 bases stayed unmatched. CDR3 size: 17 residues. CDR1 and CDR2 (germline): LGHDT, YNNKEL (reference sequence).